These T cell receptor beta chains were read from a single sample in a study of blood T cell repertoires in COVID-19. The assay was immunoSEQ multiplex PCR, and TCRdb's table has in-frame clones only and misses some. Among about 480,000 clones listed, 88% were seen once. What was sequenced was PBMCs or T cells enriched from blood (not recorded which). These receptors came from a woman between 40 and 50 years old who had recovered from COVID-19. Each CDR3 is given with its conserved first and last residue. D genes are given only for firm matches. Only part of the rows carry a size: once, few, many, or a class if the clone is expanded.

>TRBV7-9|.|TRBJ2-1|TRBD2
TGTGCCAGCAGCTCCGGACTAGCGGGATTTTTTTCCTACAATGAGCAGTTCTTC
CASSSGLAGFFSYNEQFF
>TRBV11-2|.|TRBJ1-5|TRBD1
TGTGCCAGCAGGGCCATGACAGGGGGTTGGAGCAATCAGCCCCAGCATTTT
CASRAMTGGWSNQPQHF
>TRBV7-2|.|TRBJ1-3|TRBD1
TGTGCCAGCAGCTCAGCCGGGACAGCTGGAAACACCATATATTTT
CASSSAGTAGNTIYF
>TRBV29-1|.|TRBJ2-7|TRBD2
TGCAGCGTTTCGGGGGGCTACGAGCAGTACTTC
CSVSGGYEQYF
>TRBV25-1|.|TRBJ2-5|TRBD2
TGTGCCAGCTTAGCTAGCGGGAAAGAAAGCCAGTACTTC
CASLASGKESQYF
>TRBV5-1|.|TRBJ2-3|TRBD2
TGCGCCAGCAGCCCCAAGGTCGTAGCGGGAGGAGCAGATACGCAGTATTTT
CASSPKVVAGGADTQYF
>TRBV7-2|.|TRBJ2-7|.
TGTGCCAGCAGCTCGACAGCCTACGAGCAGTACTTC
CASSSTAYEQYF
>TRBV29-1|.|TRBJ1-1|.
TGCAGCGTTTCAGGGAAGATGAACACTGAAGCTTTCTTT
CSVSGKMNTEAFF
>TRBV2|.|TRBJ1-6|TRBD1
TGTGCCAGCGCATGGGACAGTTCACCCCTCCACTTT
CASAWDSSPLHF
>TRBV7-9|.|TRBJ1-5|TRBD1
TGTGCCAGCAGCTTAGAGGGACAGGGCTCCCAGCCCCAGCATTTT
CASSLEGQGSQPQHF
>TRBV2|few|TRBJ2-1|TRBD1
TGTGCCAGCATATATCGAGGGGGCGATGAGCAGTTCTTC
CASIYRGGDEQFF
>TRBV29-1|.|TRBJ2-1|TRBD2
TGCAGCGTTGAAGAGTGGAGTAGCGGGAGTTGGAGTGAGCAGTTCTTC
CSVEEWSSGSWSEQFF
>TRBV4-1|once|TRBJ1-1|TRBD1
TGCGCCAGCAGCCAAACCTTGGCAGGGGGGACTGAAGCTTTCTTT
CASSQTLAGGTEAFF
>TRBV7-9|few|TRBJ2-1|TRBD2
TGTGCCAGCGGCCTAAAAGGGCTAGCGGGAGGAAATGAGCAGTTCTTC
CASGLKGLAGGNEQFF
>TRBV5-1|.|TRBJ2-1|TRBD2
TGCGCCAGCAGCTTGGCGGGGACTAGCGGGAGAAATGAGCAGTTCTTC
CASSLAGTSGRNEQFF
>TRBV19|.|TRBJ1-1|.
TGTGCCAGTACCCGGATCGGGGAGGGGAACACTGAAGCTTTCTTT
CASTRIGEGNTEAFF
>TRBV10-3|.|TRBJ1-2|TRBD1
TGTGCCATCAGAGGCGGACAGGCGGGTGGCTACACCTTC
CAIRGGQAGGYTF
>TRBV4-3|.|TRBJ1-4|.
TGCGCCAGCAGCCAAGTGGGGGGATCAACTAATGAAAAACTGTTTTTT
CASSQVGGSTNEKLFF